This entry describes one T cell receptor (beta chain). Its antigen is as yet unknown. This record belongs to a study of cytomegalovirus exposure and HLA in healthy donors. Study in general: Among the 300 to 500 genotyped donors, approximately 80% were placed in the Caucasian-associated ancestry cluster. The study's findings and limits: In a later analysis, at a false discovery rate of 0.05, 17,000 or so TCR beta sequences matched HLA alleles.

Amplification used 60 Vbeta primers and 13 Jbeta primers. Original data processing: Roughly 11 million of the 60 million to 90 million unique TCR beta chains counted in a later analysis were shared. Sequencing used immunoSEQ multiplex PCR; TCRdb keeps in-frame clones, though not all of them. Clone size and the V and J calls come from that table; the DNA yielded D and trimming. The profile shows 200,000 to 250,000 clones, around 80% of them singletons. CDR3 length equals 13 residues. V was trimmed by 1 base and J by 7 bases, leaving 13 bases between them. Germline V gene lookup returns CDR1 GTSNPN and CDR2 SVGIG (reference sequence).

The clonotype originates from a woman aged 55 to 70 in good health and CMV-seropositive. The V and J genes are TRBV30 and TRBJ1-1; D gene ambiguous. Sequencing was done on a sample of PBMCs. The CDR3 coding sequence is TGTGCCTGGAGTGGGTTGGACGGGAATGAAGCTTTCTTT. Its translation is CAWSGLDGNEAFF.